The next 30 T cell receptor beta chains were all read from a single sample in a study of blood T cells in healthy people across ages. A sample-barcoded 5' primer and a J-beta primer mix were used in a second PCR of about 7 to 12 cycles. MiXCR, applied by TCRdb to the 5' RACE reads, yields one record per CDR3 protein. The sample records 1.5 million to 2 million distinct CDR3 sequences, 28% being singletons. The sequencing input was blood. These receptor sequences come from a woman in her twenties or thirties in good health.

CDR3: CASTLAFAGRWFF. The CDR3 coding sequence is TGTGCCAGCACGCTGGCTTTTGCGGGGAGGTGGTTCTTC. The V and J genes are TRBV28 and TRBJ2-1; D perhaps matches TRBD2 (6 bases). The CDR3 is 13 residues long. The V end was cut by 7 bases, the J end by 15 bases, with 22 bases between. CDR1 is MDHEN and CDR2 is SYDVKM in the germline V gene.

In the case of this clonotype: At one boundary the junction diverges from the germline segment, which might be a read error. This chain uses TRBV5-6 with TRBJ2-4, with TRBD1 matching over 11 bases. Per the germline V gene, CDR1 is SGHDT and CDR2 is YYEEEE. The CDR3 runs to 14 residues. The chain's CDR3 is CVSSWRTGGNIQYF. The CDR3 region has the DNA TGTGTCAGCAGCTGGAGGACAGGGGGCAACATTCAGTACTTC.

The rearrangement links TRBV28 to TRBJ2-3; possibly TRBD1 or TRBD2 for D (5 bases each). V dropped 4 bases and J dropped 14 bases, with 19 bases sitting between them. Looked up from germline, CDR1 is MDHEN and CDR2 is SYDVKM. CDR3 length equals 13 residues. This CDR3 is CASSSPTLGRLYF. DNA of the CDR3: TGTGCCAGCAGTTCCCCCACCCTGGGACGTTTGTATTTT.

The CDR3 spells CASSDTRQLAKNIQYF. The CDR3 DNA is TGTGCCAGCAGTGACACGAGGCAGTTAGCCAAAAACATTCAGTACTTC. The rearrangement links TRBV6-1 to TRBJ2-4; D not resolved. Germline V gene sequence: CDR1 MNHNS, CDR2 SASEGT. The CDR3 is made up of 16 amino acids. V lost 3 bases, J lost 0 bases, and 12 bases lay in between.

This clonotype was observed a few times. V is TRBV5-1 and J is TRBJ2-1; 11 bases are a match to TRBD2. The CDR3 runs to 16 residues. The germline V gene encodes CDR1 SGHRS and CDR2 YFSETQ. Losses at the gene ends were 3 bases for V and 0 bases for J; bases not matched to a gene: 2. This CDR3 reads CASSSTSGISYNEQFF. CDR3 nucleotides: TGCGCCAGCAGCTCGACTAGCGGGATCTCCTACAATGAGCAGTTCTTC. Together with reference TRBV5-1 and TRBJ2-1, the CDR3 gives the full variable domain: KAGVTQTPRYLIKTRGQQVTLSCSPISGHRSVSWYQQTPGQGLQFLFEYFSETQRNKGNFPGRFSGRQFSNSRSEMNVSTLELGDSALYLCASSSTSGISYNEQFFGPGTRLTVL.

The chain couples TRBV28 to TRBJ2-7, with TRBD1 as a possible D gene (5 bases). Trimming took 9 bases from V and 2 from J, leaving 14 bases between them. This CDR3 spans 13 amino acids. Germline loops: CDR1 MDHEN, CDR2 SYDVKM. As DNA, the CDR3 is TGTGCCAGGATCAGGTGGGGCACCTACGAGCAGTACTTC. This encodes CARIRWGTYEQYF.

Comment on this clonotype: A read error may explain this, as a much larger clone is one base away. The chain couples TRBV6-5 to TRBJ2-3; TRBD2 is a possible D gene (5 bases). Germline assignment: CDR1 MNHEY and CDR2 SVGAGI. There are 13 residues in the CDR3. The CDR3 region has the DNA TGTGCCAGCAAGGGTGCGGGCACAGATATGCAGTATTTT. It translates to CASKGAGTDMQYF.

This clonotype was seen ten or more times. The V call is TRBV12-3 or TRBV12-4, the J call TRBJ2-4; 8 nucleotides match TRBD1. The J call may be mistaken, given a closer DNA end match to TRBJ2-7. The CDR3 contains 13 residues. Here the CDR3 reads CASSYTGGGEQYF. CDR3 DNA: TGTGCCAGCAGCTACACAGGGGGTGGCGAGCAGTACTTC.

The rearrangement uses TRBV6-6 and TRBJ2-2; D not resolved. The V end was cut by 2 bases, the J end by 7 bases, with 17 bases between. The CDR3 contains 16 residues. The V gene's germline CDR1 is MNHNY and CDR2 SVGAGI (reference sequence). As DNA, the CDR3 is TGTGCCAGCAGTTACCGGCACTCGACCAACTACGGGGAGCTGTTTTTT. This gives the protein CASSYRHSTNYGELFF.

Of note for this clonotype: Sequence at one end of the junction differs from germline and may be a read error. The chain employs TRBV6-2 or TRBV6-3 and TRBJ2-7; no reliable D call. The CDR3 totals 12 residues. Germline V lookup: CDR1 MNHEY, CDR2 SVGEGT. The CDR3 spells CAGSLISYEQYF. CDR3 coding DNA: TGTGCCGGCAGTCTAATCTCCTACGAGCAGTACTTC.

The genes are TRBV29-1 and TRBJ2-6; D assignment may be TRBD1 or TRBD2 (6 bases each). The V end lost 6 bases, the J end lost 4 bases, and 19 bases lay between the germline ends. Germline CDR1 is SQVTM and CDR2 is ANQGSEA. This CDR3 comprises 16 residues. For the CDR3, the DNA is TGCAGCGTGGGAGGCAGGGGTGGGAACGGGGCCAACGTCCTGACTTTC. Residues: CSVGGRGGNGANVLTF.

This clonotype was counted only a few times. The V call is TRBV2, the J call TRBJ2-7; 8 bases map to TRBD2. The end of the DNA fits TRBJ2-5 better, so the J call may be wrong. Per the germline V gene, CDR1 is SNHLY and CDR2 is FYNNEI. This CDR3 region has 14 residues. CDR3 nucleotides: TGTGCCAGCAGCCCCTCGGGGGGGGATGAGACCCAGTACTTC. Protein: CASSPSGGDETQYF.

The table lists this clonotype with many counts. The chain recombines TRBV6-5 with TRBJ1-6, with 9 bases fitting TRBD1. The CDR3 consists of 14 residues. Germline CDR1 MNHEY, CDR2 SVGAGI. The ends lost 5 bases at V and 7 bases at J; junction bases unmatched: 3. The CDR3 protein is CASSPGTGNSPLHF. The CDR3 nucleotides are TGTGCCAGCAGTCCCGGGACAGGGAATTCACCCCTCCACTTT.

As for this clonotype: A single base separates this from a much larger clone, so it may be a read error. This sequence joins TRBV7-2 and TRBJ2-1, with 8 bases that match TRBD2. Trimming cost V 5 bases and J 10 bases; bases outside gene matches: 10. This CDR3 is built from 14 residues. Per the germline V gene, CDR1 is SGHTA and CDR2 is FQGNSA. CDR3 DNA sequence: TGTGCCAGCAGCCGACCACTAGCGGCCTACGAGCAGTTCTTC. It translates to CASSRPLAAYEQFF.

A note on this clonotype: An end of the junction does not agree with germline; a read error may underlie this. This chain connects TRBV5-6 to TRBJ2-1; D unclear. Germline V gives CDR1 SGHDT, CDR2 YYEEEE. CDR3 size: 15 residues. The CDR3 DNA follows: TGTTCCAGCAGCTTAGGATCCCCTCGGAACAATGAGCAGTTCTTC. This codes for CSSSLGSPRNNEQFF.

This sequence joins TRBV6-2 or TRBV6-3 and TRBJ2-4, with TRBD2 matching over 8 bases. The end of the DNA fits TRBJ2-7 better, so the J call may be wrong. Germline V lookup: CDR1 MNHEY, CDR2 SVGEGT. The CDR3 spans 15 residues. The DNA of the CDR3 is TGTGCCAGCAGGACTATGACTAGCGCCTACAACGAGCAGTACTTC. It codes for CASRTMTSAYNEQYF.

The table lists this clonotype with a few counts. The genes are TRBV14 and TRBJ2-1, with TRBD2 identical over 7 bases. The germline V gene encodes CDR1 SGHDN and CDR2 FVKESK. V was pared by 2 bases and J by 6 bases, with 13 bases of the junction left unmatched. This CDR3 region has 17 residues. CDR3 DNA: TGTGCCAGCAGCCAATCGCGAGTGTCGGGGGGACCCAATGAGCAGTTCTTC. This translates into CASSQSRVSGGPNEQFF.

This clonotype was seen a few times. The J gene is TRBJ1-4, the V gene TRBV14; TRBD1 is a possible D gene (5 bases). From germline, CDR1 is SGHDN and CDR2 FVKESK. Between the trimmed V and J ends, which lost 1 base and 10 bases, there was a span of 13 bases. This CDR3 is 14 amino acids long. CDR3 in amino acids: CASSQGGLFGKLFF. The CDR3 DNA reads TGTGCCAGCAGCCAAGGGGGCTTGTTTGGAAAACTGTTTTTT. Complete variable domain (other parts from reference TRBV14 and TRBJ1-4): EAGVTQFPSHSVIEKGQTVTLRCDPISGHDNLYWYRRVMGKEIKFLLHFVKESKQDESGMPNNRFLAERTGGTYSTLKVQPAELEDSGVYFCASSQGGLFGKLFFGSGTQLSVL.

The V and J genes are TRBV7-9 and TRBJ2-4; unclear D gene. The DNA end lines up better with TRBJ2-7; the J call may be wrong. CDR1 SEHNR and CDR2 FQNEAQ come from the germline V gene (reference sequence). This CDR3 spans 13 amino acids. CDR3 DNA: TGTGCCAGCAGCCCCGTTGGCAGATACGAGCAGTACTTC. It translates to CASSPVGRYEQYF.

This clonotype has ten or more counts. The V call is TRBV20-1, the J call TRBJ1-5, with a possible D match to TRBD1 (5 bases). The CDR3 loop spans 14 amino acids. Looked up from germline, CDR1 is DFQATT and CDR2 is SNEGSKA (reference sequence). Deletions cut 3 bases from V and 6 bases from J, with 15 bases between. The CDR3 bases are TGCAGTGCTAGGGGTGGGGGGTTCACTCAGCCCCAGCATTTT. Translating gives CSARGGGFTQPQHF.

This clonotype appeared many times. The chain combines TRBV20-1 with TRBJ2-5; D assignment may be TRBD1 or TRBD2 (5 bases each). Germline CDR1 reads DFQATT; CDR2 reads SNEGSKA (reference sequence). The CDR3 length is 14 residues. Trimming stripped 1 base from V and 4 bases from J, with 13 bases between. CDR3 protein: CSARVGESGETQYF. The DNA for the CDR3 is TGCAGTGCTAGAGTAGGGGAGTCAGGAGAGACCCAGTACTTC.

This clonotype has at least ten counts. The chain uses TRBV29-1 and TRBJ1-2; D is ambiguous. Germline loops: CDR1 SQVTM, CDR2 ANQGSEA. Trimming removed 4 bases from V and 4 bases from J, with 10 bases in between. CDR3 length: 12 amino acids. DNA of the CDR3: TGCAGCGTTGTACAAGGAATCTATGGCTACACCTTC. Translated, it gives CSVVQGIYGYTF.

This clonotype has just a few counts. The genes are TRBV6-1 and TRBJ2-1; D remains ambiguous. This CDR3 is 15 amino acids long. The V gene lost 10 bases and the J gene lost 0 bases, with 16 bases spanning the gap. Germline V gene lookup returns CDR1 MNHNS and CDR2 SASEGT. The CDR3 protein is CATREPRSSYNEQFF. The CDR3 DNA is TGTGCCACCAGAGAACCGCGAAGCTCCTACAATGAGCAGTTCTTC.

The DNA for the CDR3 is TGTGCCAGCAGCTTAAGTCGGAGCTCTGGGGCCAACGTCCTGACTTTC. This sequence encodes CASSLSRSSGANVLTF. This chain uses TRBV7-3 with TRBJ2-6; D is undetermined. V was trimmed by 1 base and J by 0 bases, leaving 7 bases between them. Germline CDR1 and CDR2: SGHTA and FQGTGA. This CDR3 contains 16 residues.

This chain joins TRBV5-1 and TRBJ1-1, with unresolved D. The germline CDR1 and CDR2 sequences are SGHRS and YFSETQ. V lost 7 bases and J 10 bases, leaving 14 bases between the germline ends. The CDR3 is 11 residues long. The CDR3 region is CASGVLSAAFF. CDR3 nucleotide sequence: TGCGCCAGCGGTGTCCTATCGGCAGCTTTCTTT.

The table lists this clonotype with a few counts. The chain couples TRBV28 to TRBJ1-1, with 9 positions matching TRBD1. V dropped 5 bases and J dropped 5; count of bases not matched to a gene: 18. CDR1 and CDR2 (germline): MDHEN, SYDVKM. The CDR3 is 18 residues long. The CDR3 protein is CASSGTGTGMFVRTEAFF. The CDR3 nucleotides are TGTGCCAGCAGTGGAACCGGGACAGGGATGTTCGTTCGAACTGAAGCTTTCTTT.

The chain recombines TRBV2 with TRBJ2-1, with TRBD2 identical over 13 bases. The CDR3 length is 16 residues. The V and J ends lost 6 bases and 5 bases, in that order; junction bases with no gene match: 7. Germline CDR1 SNHLY, CDR2 FYNNEI. The CDR3 nucleotides read TGTGCCAGCAGGGCACTAGCGGGGGGGGCAAACAATGAGCAGTTCTTC. Protein sequence: CASRALAGGANNEQFF.

The chain is built from TRBV9 and TRBJ2-5; D is possibly TRBD2 (6 bases). This CDR3 is 15 amino acids long. Trimming removed 0 bases from V and 4 bases from J, with 13 bases in between. Germline values: CDR1 SGDLS, CDR2 YYNGEE. The CDR3 sequence is CASSVGGGMGETQYF. In nucleotides, the CDR3 is TGTGCCAGCAGCGTAGGCGGAGGGATGGGAGAGACCCAGTACTTC.

This clonotype has ten or more counts. J is TRBJ2-4 and V is TRBV15; possibly TRBD1 or TRBD2 for D (5 bases each). Germline CDR1 LNHNV, CDR2 YYDKDF (reference sequence). Trimming stripped 2 bases from V and 8 bases from J, with 13 bases between. The CDR3 length is 14 residues. The CDR3 sequence is CATSRRDGNYIQYF. As DNA, the CDR3 is TGTGCCACCAGCAGAAGGGACGGCAATTACATTCAGTACTTC. Variable domain in full (rest from reference TRBV15 and TRBJ2-4): DAMVIQNPRYQVTQFGKPVTLSCSQTLNHNVMYWYQQKSSQAPKLLFHYYDKDFNNEADTPDNFQSRRPNTSFCFLDIRSPGLGDTAMYLCATSRRDGNYIQYFGAGTRLSVL.

V usage is TRBV10-2 and J usage is TRBJ1-2, with D tentatively TRBD1 (5 bases). V lost 3 bases to trimming and J lost 6 bases, with 14 bases between them. The germline CDR1 and CDR2 sequences are WSHSY and SAAADI. This CDR3 comprises 14 residues. In nucleotides, the CDR3 is TGCGCCAGCAGTGAATTGGGGGATTTGCATGGCTACACCTTC. Translation: CASSELGDLHGYTF.